These T cell receptor beta chains were read from a single sample in a study of T cells in narcolepsy. Method: immunoSEQ multiplex PCR; TCRdb's copy keeps in-frame clones and lacks some. The profile covers approximately 30,000 clones, with under 90% appearing a single time and over 1% taken by the ten largest. The sequencing sample was made of CD45RA- memory CD4+ T cells from PBMCs. The source of these receptors is a human donor with narcolepsy. Each CDR3 is given with its conserved first and last residue. The D gene is left open where the match is weak. The size field is filled for only some rows; it gives once, few, many or a size class.

>NA|TRBJ2-3|TRBV6-5|TRBD2
TGTGCCAGCAGTTCCGGGACTAGGGATCTCCATACGCAGTATTTT
CASSSGTRDLHTQYF
>NA|TRBJ1-1|TRBV30|TRBD1
TGTGCCTGGAGTTCTCTGGGGACAGGGAGGTCTTTTAACACTGAAGCTTTCTTT
CAWSSLGTGRSFNTEAFF
>NA|TRBJ1-1|TRBV19|TRBD1
TGTGCCAGTAGTATAATGGGACAGCAAATGAACACTGAAGCTTTCTTT
CASSIMGQQMNTEAFF
>NA|TRBJ1-2|TRBV28|TRBD1
TGTGCCAGCAGTCGACAGGGGGCCTATGGCTACACCTTC
CASSRQGAYGYTF
>NA|TRBJ2-3|TRBV7-2|NA
TGTGCCAGCAGCCAACCACTAGCAGGCGCAGATACGCAGTATTTT
CASSQPLAGADTQYF
>NA|TRBJ2-7|TRBV7-9|TRBD2
TGTGCCAGCAGCACCTCAAGCGGGGATCCCTACGAGCAGTACTTC
CASSTSSGDPYEQYF
>NA|TRBJ1-1|TRBV7-2|NA
TGTGCCAGCAGCTTACTCGTAAGCACTGAAGCTTTCTTT
CASSLLVSTEAFF
>NA|TRBJ1-1|TRBV27|TRBD1
TGTGCCAGCAGGACCCGGGACAGGGGGGAAGCTTTCTTT
CASRTRDRGEAFF
>NA|TRBJ1-6|TRBV30|NA
TGTGCCTGTACCCTGACGGCCTCTTATAATTCACCCCTCCACTTT
CACTLTASYNSPLHF
>NA|TRBJ2-5|TRBV11-2|TRBD1
TGTGCCAGCAGCTTAGTCGGACAGGGGGGAGAGACCCAGTACTTC
CASSLVGQGGETQYF
>NA|TRBJ1-5|TRBV4-3|TRBD1
TGCGCCAGCAATCTTGACAGGGGAGGTCACAATCAGCCCCAGCATTTT
CASNLDRGGHNQPQHF
>NA|TRBJ1-2|TRBV6-5|NA
TGTGCCAGCAGGACTTCAGGGTTCTATGGCTACACCTTC
CASRTSGFYGYTF
>NA|TRBJ2-5|TRBV7-2|NA
TGTGCCAGCAGCCTCTCGGGGGGCCCAGAGACCCAGTACTTC
CASSLSGGPETQYF
>few|TRBJ1-3|TRBV19|TRBD1
TGTGCCAGTAGTCCACAGGACAGGGTCGGAAACACCATATATTTT
CASSPQDRVGNTIYF
>NA|TRBJ2-5|TRBV5-6|NA
TGTGCCAGCAGCCCCATTTTTGGGGCGCAAGAGACCCAGTACTTC
CASSPIFGAQETQYF
>NA|TRBJ2-5|TRBV5-4|NA
TGTGCCAGCAGCTTAGGTCAGGGCGGGGAGACCCAGTACTTC
CASSLGQGGETQYF
>few|TRBJ1-5|TRBV10-1|NA
TGCGCCAGGGGTCAGCCCCAGCATTTT
CARGQPQHF
>few|TRBJ1-5|TRBV5-1|NA
TGCGCCAGCAGCTTGGTTGGGGGGCCGGGTCAGCCCCAGCATTTT
CASSLVGGPGQPQHF
>NA|TRBJ1-5|TRBV5-1|TRBD1
TGCGCCAGCAGCTTCGGACCTGACAGGGGGCCTAATCAGCCCCAGCATTTT
CASSFGPDRGPNQPQHF
>once|TRBJ2-7|TRBV28|NA
TGTGCCAGCATCGTAGGAGGGGGCGGTCCTGGGGAGCAGTACTTC
CASIVGGGGPGEQYF
>NA|TRBJ2-1|TRBV19|NA
TGTGCCAGTACGGGCGGTATCCGTGGGGACAATGAGCAGTTCTTC
CASTGGIRGDNEQFF
>NA|TRBJ2-1|TRBV5-1|NA
TGCGCCAGCAGTCACGGGAGTCCGGGGTACAGTAATGAGCAGTTCTTC
CASSHGSPGYSNEQFF
>NA|TRBJ2-3|TRBV28|NA
TGTGCCAGCGGAACCGGACTAACAGATACGCAGTATTTT
CASGTGLTDTQYF
>NA|TRBJ2-3|TRBV7-3|NA
TGTGCCAGCAGCCGCGGGGTGGCCCCCCTCACAGATACGCAGTATTTT
CASSRGVAPLTDTQYF
>NA|TRBJ2-1|TRBV6-1|NA
TGTGCCAGCAGTGCCCCGGAGAGCGCGTCCTACAATGAGCAGTTCTTC
CASSAPESASYNEQFF
>NA|TRBJ2-3|TRBV30|NA
TGTGCCTGGAGCAAGGGGGGGGCCAGCACAGATACGCAGTATTTT
CAWSKGGASTDTQYF
>NA|TRBJ1-1|TRBV19|NA
TGTGCCAGTACCTCCCCGAGGGAGGGGAGAACTGAAGCTTTCTTT
CASTSPREGRTEAFF
>NA|TRBJ1-4|TRBV18|TRBD1
TGTGCCAGCTCCCAAACGGGACAGGGCATTGAAAAACTGTTTTTT
CASSQTGQGIEKLFF
>few|TRBJ1-1|TRBV5-5|NA
TGTGCCAGCAGCTTTTACGGGGCCCTGACCTCAGCTTTCTTT
CASSFYGALTSAFF
>NA|TRBJ2-3|TRBV19|TRBD2
TGTGCCAGTAGTGTAGCGGGGGGGGGCACAGATACGCAGTATTTT
CASSVAGGGTDTQYF
>NA|TRBJ1-4|TRBV5-1|TRBD1
TGCGCTAGCAGCTTGCTAGGGACAGCCGAAGAAAAACTGTTTTTT
CASSLLGTAEEKLFF
>NA|TRBJ1-3|TRBV5-1|NA
TGCGCCAGCAGCTTGGAAAAACGAGGGAGCTCTGGAAACACCATATATTTT
CASSLEKRGSSGNTIYF
>NA|TRBJ2-3|TRBV6-6|NA
TGTGCCAGCAACGGACTCTCGAATACGCAGTATTTT
CASNGLSNTQYF
>once|TRBJ1-3|TRBV11-2|NA
TGTGCCAGCAGCTTAATAGGTGGATCCCCCTCTGGAAACACCATATATTTT
CASSLIGGSPSGNTIYF
>NA|TRBJ2-6|TRBV9|NA
TGTGCCAGCAGCACGGGACACAGGACCTCTGGGGCCAACATCCTGACTTTC
CASSTGHRTSGANILTF
>NA|TRBJ1-1|TRBV2|TRBD1
TGTGCCAGCAGGCTCCGGACAGGGAAGAACACTGAAGCTTTCTTT
CASRLRTGKNTEAFF
>few|TRBJ2-1|TRBV11-3|NA
TGTGCCAGCAGCCCCCGTGGATCGTTCTCCTACAATGAGCAGTTCTTC
CASSPRGSFSYNEQFF
>NA|TRBJ1-1|TRBV5-1|NA
TGCGCCAGCAGGGTTAGCGAGGGAATCGTGGCTGAAGCTTTCTTT
CASRVSEGIVAEAFF
>NA|TRBJ2-2|TRBV11-3|NA
TGTGCCAGCAGCGTCGGGGATTACGCGAACACCGGGGAGCTGTTTTTT
CASSVGDYANTGELFF
>few|TRBJ2-3|TRBV14|NA
TGTGCCAGCAGCTTAAGACTAGGGGACACAGATACGCAGTATTTT
CASSLRLGDTDTQYF
>NA|TRBJ1-5|TRBV19|NA
TGTGCCAGTAGTATAGTTCAGTACAATCAGCCCCAGCATTTT
CASSIVQYNQPQHF
>NA|TRBJ1-6|TRBV7-2|NA
TGTGCCAGCAGCTCCGTCATCGGGCAGGGTTCACCCCTCCACTTT
CASSSVIGQGSPLHF
>NA|TRBJ2-5|TRBV6-5|TRBD2
TGTGCCAGCAGGCCGGGGGGACGAGAGACCCAGTACTTC
CASRPGGRETQYF
>NA|TRBJ2-3|TRBV6-5|NA
TGTGCCAGCAGGGACTCCTCAGGGGGCACAGATACGCAGTATTTT
CASRDSSGGTDTQYF
>NA|TRBJ1-2|TRBV7-9|NA
TGTGCCAGCAGCTTAGAGGGCTATGGCTACACCTTC
CASSLEGYGYTF
>NA|TRBJ1-1|TRBV4-3|NA
TGCGCCAGCAGCCGAGTGGCTGGTGAAGCTTTCTTT
CASSRVAGEAFF
>few|TRBJ1-1|TRBV19|NA
TGTGCCAGTAGTATCCAGAGTGAAGCTTTCTTT
CASSIQSEAFF
>NA|TRBJ1-1|TRBV2|NA
TGTGCCAGCAGGACAGAGCTCAACACTGAAGCTTTCTTT
CASRTELNTEAFF
>NA|TRBJ2-1|TRBV11-2|TRBD2
TGTGCCAGCAGCTTAGAACGGCGCGGGGGGGCCGCTGAGCAGTTCTTC
CASSLERRGGAAEQFF
>NA|TRBJ1-3|TRBV5-1|TRBD1
TGCGCCAGCAGCTCGATTCAGGGGGCTGGAGGAAACACCATATATTTT
CASSSIQGAGGNTIYF
>NA|TRBJ2-1|TRBV7-9|NA
TGTGCCAGCAGCTTACCAGCAGAGGGGGAGCAGTTCTTC
CASSLPAEGEQFF
>NA|TRBJ1-1|TRBV2|NA
TGTGCCAGCAGCGAGGACGGGGTGAACACTGAAGCTTTCTTT
CASSEDGVNTEAFF
>NA|TRBJ1-6|TRBV28|NA
TGTGCCAGTGGGGGGGCAAGCTCCTATAATTCACCCCTCCACTTT
CASGGASSYNSPLHF
>NA|TRBJ1-2|TRBV5-1|TRBD1
TGCGCCAGCAGCAAAGGACAGGGCGACTATGGCTACACCTTC
CASSKGQGDYGYTF
>NA|TRBJ1-2|TRBV28|NA
TGTGCCAGCAGCCGAAACCGGGATGGCTACACCTTC
CASSRNRDGYTF
>NA|TRBJ1-3|TRBV5-5|NA
TGTGCCAGCAGCTTGTCAGGGGCTGGAAACACCATATATTTT
CASSLSGAGNTIYF
>NA|TRBJ2-1|TRBV11-2|TRBD2
TGTGCCAGCAGCCCCCGGGTAGCGGGGGCCTACAATGAGCAGTTCTTC
CASSPRVAGAYNEQFF